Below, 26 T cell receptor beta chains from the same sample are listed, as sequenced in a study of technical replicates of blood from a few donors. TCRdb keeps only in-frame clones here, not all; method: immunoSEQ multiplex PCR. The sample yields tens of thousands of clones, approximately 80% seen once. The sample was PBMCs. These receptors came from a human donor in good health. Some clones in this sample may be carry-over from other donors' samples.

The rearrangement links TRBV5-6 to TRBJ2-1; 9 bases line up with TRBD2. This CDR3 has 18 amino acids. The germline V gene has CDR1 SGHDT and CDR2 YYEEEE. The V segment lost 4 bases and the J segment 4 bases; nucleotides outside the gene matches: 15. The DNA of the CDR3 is TGTGCCAGCAGCCTGAGGGGCGGGGGGGCCGCTAGTTACAATGAGCAGTTCTTC. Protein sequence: CASSLRGGGAASYNEQFF.

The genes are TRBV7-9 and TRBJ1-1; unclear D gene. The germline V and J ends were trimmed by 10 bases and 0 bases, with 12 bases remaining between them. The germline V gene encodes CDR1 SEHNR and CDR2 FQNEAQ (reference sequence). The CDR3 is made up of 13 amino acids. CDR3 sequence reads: CATQFDMNTEAFF. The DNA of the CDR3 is TGTGCCACCCAGTTTGACATGAACACTGAAGCTTTCTTT.

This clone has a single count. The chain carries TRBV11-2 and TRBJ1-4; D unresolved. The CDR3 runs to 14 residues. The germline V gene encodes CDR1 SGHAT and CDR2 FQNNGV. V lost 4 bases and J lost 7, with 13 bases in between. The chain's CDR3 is CASSSSQFVEKLFF. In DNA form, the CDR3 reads TGTGCCAGCAGCTCCTCACAATTTGTTGAAAAACTGTTTTTT.

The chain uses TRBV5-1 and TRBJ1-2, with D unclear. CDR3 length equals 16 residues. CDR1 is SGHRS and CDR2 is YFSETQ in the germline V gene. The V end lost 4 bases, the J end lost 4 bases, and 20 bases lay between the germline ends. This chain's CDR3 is CASSPSSGSVLYGYTF. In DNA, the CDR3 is TGCGCCAGCAGCCCCTCTTCAGGTTCTGTCCTCTATGGCTACACCTTC. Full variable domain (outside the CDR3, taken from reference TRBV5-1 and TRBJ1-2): KAGVTQTPRYLIKTRGQQVTLSCSPISGHRSVSWYQQTPGQGLQFLFEYFSETQRNKGNFPGRFSGRQFSNSRSEMNVSTLELGDSALYLCASSPSSGSVLYGYTFGSGTRLTVV.

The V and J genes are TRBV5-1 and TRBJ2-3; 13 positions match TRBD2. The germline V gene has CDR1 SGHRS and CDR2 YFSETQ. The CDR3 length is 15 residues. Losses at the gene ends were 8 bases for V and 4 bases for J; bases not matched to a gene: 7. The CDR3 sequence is CASQGLAGAADTQYF. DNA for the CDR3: TGCGCCAGTCAAGGACTAGCGGGAGCGGCAGATACGCAGTATTTT.

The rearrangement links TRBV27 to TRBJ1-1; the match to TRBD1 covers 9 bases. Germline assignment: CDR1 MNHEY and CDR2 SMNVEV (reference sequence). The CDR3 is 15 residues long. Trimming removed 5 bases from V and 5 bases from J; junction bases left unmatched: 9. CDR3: CASSLLQGASTEAFF. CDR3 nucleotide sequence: TGTGCCAGCAGTCTCCTACAGGGGGCGAGTACTGAAGCTTTCTTT.

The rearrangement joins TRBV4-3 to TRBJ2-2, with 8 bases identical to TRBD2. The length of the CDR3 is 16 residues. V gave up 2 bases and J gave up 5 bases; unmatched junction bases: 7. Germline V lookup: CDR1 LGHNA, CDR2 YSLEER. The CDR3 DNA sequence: TGCGCCAGCAGCCAATCTTCCCGGGGGGGGACCGGGGAGCTGTTTTTT. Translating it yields CASSQSSRGGTGELFF.

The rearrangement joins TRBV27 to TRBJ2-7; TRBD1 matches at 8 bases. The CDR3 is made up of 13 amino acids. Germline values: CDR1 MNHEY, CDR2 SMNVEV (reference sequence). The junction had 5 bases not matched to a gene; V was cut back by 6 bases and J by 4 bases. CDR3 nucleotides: TGTGCCAGCAGACCGGACAGGGAGTACGAGCAGTACTTC. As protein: CASRPDREYEQYF.

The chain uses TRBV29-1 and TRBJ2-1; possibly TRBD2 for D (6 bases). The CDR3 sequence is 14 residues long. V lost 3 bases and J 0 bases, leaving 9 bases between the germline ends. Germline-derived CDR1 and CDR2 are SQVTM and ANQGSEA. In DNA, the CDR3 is TGCAGCGTTGATAACGGGAGCTCCTACAATGAGCAGTTCTTC. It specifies CSVDNGSSYNEQFF.

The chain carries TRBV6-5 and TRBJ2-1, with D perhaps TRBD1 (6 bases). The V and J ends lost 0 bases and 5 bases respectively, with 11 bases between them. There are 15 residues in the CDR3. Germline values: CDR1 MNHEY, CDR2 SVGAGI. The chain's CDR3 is CASSYSGQGNNEQFF. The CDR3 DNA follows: TGTGCCAGCAGTTACTCGGGGCAGGGGAACAATGAGCAGTTCTTC.

CDR3 DNA sequence: TGTGCCATCAGCATCCGGGACAGGGGCACTGAAGCTTTCTTT. Translation: CAISIRDRGTEAFF. V gene TRBV10-3 combines with J gene TRBJ1-1; 10 positions agree with TRBD1. V lost 6 bases and J lost 4; bases outside the gene matches: 5. CDR1 and CDR2 (germline): ENHRY, SYGVKD. The CDR3 length is 14 residues.

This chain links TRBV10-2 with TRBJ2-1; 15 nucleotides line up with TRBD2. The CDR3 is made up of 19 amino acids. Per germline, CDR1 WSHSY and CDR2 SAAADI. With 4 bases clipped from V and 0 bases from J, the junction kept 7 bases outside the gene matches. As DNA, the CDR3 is TGCGCCAGCAGTGGAGATCCGGGACTAGCGGGGGGCTCCTACAATGAGCAGTTCTTC. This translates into CASSGDPGLAGGSYNEQFF.

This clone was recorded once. The DNA for the CDR3 is TGTGCCACCAGCAGAGGAACTAGCGGGGGACCTGAGGAGACCCAGTACTTC. It encodes CATSRGTSGGPEETQYF. V is TRBV15 and J is TRBJ2-5; TRBD2 aligns across 11 bases. The J segment lost 5 bases and the V segment lost 1 base, leaving 9 bases of the junction unmatched. The CDR3 sequence is 17 residues long. CDR1 is LNHNV, CDR2 YYDKDF, per germline (reference sequence). The full variable domain, completed using reference TRBV15 and TRBJ2-5, is DAMVIQNPRYQVTQFGKPVTLSCSQTLNHNVMYWYQQKSSQAPKLLFHYYDKDFNNEADTPDNFQSRRPNTSFCFLDIRSPGLGDTAMYLCATSRGTSGGPEETQYFGPGTRLLVL.

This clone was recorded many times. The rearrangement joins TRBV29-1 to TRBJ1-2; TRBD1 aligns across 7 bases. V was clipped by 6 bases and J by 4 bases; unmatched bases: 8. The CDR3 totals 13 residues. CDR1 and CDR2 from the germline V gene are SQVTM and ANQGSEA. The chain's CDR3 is CSVAGQYPYGYTF. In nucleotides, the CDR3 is TGCAGCGTGGCGGGACAGTACCCCTATGGCTACACCTTC.

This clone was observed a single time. CDR3 protein: CSALVGYEQYF. DNA of the CDR3: TGCAGTGCTCTAGTCGGCTACGAGCAGTACTTC. The V call is TRBV20-1, the J call TRBJ2-7; D gene uncertain. The CDR3 length is 11 residues. Germline values: CDR1 DFQATT, CDR2 SNEGSKA (reference sequence). Trimming removed 5 bases from V and 3 bases from J, with 8 bases in between.

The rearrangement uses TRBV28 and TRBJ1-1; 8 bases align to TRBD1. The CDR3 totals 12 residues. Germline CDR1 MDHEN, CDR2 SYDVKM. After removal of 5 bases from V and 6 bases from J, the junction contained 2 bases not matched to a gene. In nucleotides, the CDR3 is TGTGCCAGCAGTCTGGACAGGGCTGAAGCTTTCTTT. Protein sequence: CASSLDRAEAFF.

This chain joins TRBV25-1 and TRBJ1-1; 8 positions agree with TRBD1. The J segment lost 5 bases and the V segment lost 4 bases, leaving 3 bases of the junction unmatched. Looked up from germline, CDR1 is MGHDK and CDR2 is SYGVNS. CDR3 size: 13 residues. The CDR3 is CASSAGGWTEAFF. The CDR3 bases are TGTGCCAGCAGTGCAGGGGGCTGGACTGAAGCTTTCTTT. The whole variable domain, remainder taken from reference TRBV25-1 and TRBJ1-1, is EADIYQTPRYLVIGTGKKITLECSQTMGHDKMYWYQQDPGMELHLIHYSYGVNSTEKGDLSSESTVSRIRTEHFPLTLESARPSHTSQYLCASSAGGWTEAFFGQGTRLTVV.

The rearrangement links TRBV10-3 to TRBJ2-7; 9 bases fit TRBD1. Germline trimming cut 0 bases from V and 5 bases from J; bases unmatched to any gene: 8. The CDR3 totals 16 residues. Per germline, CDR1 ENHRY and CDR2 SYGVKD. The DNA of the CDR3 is TGTGCCATCAGTGAGTCGGGAACAGGGGGCAAGGACGAGCAGTACTTC. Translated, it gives CAISESGTGGKDEQYF.

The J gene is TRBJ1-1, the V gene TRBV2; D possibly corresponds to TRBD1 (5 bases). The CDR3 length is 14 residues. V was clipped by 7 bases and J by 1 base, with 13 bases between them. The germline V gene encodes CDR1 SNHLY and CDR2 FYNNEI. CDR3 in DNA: TGTGCCAGCAAACAGGCGAAGGCGAACACTGAAGCTTTCTTT. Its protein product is CASKQAKANTEAFF. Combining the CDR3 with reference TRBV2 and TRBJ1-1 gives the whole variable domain EPEVTQTPSHQVTQMGQEVILRCVPISNHLYFYWYRQILGQKVEFLVSFYNNEISEKSEIFDDQFSVERPDGSNFTLKIRSTKLEDSAMYFCASKQAKANTEAFFGQGTRLTVV.

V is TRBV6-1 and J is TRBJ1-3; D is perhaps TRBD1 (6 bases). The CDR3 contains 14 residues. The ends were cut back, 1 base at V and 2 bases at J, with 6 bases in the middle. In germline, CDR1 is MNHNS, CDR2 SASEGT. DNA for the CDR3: TGTGCCAGCAGTGAAGAGGGGGCTGGAAACACCATATATTTT. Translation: CASSEEGAGNTIYF.

The DNA for the CDR3 is TGTGCCAGCAGCCTTAGCGTCCCAGATACGCAGTATTTT. It specifies CASSLSVPDTQYF. The chain carries TRBV5-4 and TRBJ2-3; TRBD2 is a possible D gene (5 bases). CDR1 is SGHNT, CDR2 YYREEE, per germline (reference sequence). The CDR3 extends over 13 amino acids. V dropped 4 bases and J dropped 4 bases, with 10 bases sitting between them.

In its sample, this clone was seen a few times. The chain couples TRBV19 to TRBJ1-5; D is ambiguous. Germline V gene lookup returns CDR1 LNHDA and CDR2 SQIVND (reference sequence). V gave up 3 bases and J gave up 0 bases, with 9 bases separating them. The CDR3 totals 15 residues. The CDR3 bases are TGTGCCAGTAGTATGGGTAGCAATAGCAATCAGCCCCAGCATTTT. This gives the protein CASSMGSNSNQPQHF.

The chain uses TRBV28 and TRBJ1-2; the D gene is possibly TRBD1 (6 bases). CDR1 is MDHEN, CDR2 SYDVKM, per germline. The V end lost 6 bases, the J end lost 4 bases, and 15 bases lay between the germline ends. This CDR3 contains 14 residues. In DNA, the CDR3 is TGTGCCAGCAGCCTGGGGGGGCAGGGCTATGGCTACACCTTC. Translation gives CASSLGGQGYGYTF.

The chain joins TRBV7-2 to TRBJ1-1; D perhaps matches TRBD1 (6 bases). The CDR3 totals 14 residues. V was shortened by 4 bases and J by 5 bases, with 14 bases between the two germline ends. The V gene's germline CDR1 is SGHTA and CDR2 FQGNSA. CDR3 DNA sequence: TGTGCCAGCAGCTCCACTACAGGGTGGACTGAAGCTTTCTTT. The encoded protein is CASSSTTGWTEAFF.

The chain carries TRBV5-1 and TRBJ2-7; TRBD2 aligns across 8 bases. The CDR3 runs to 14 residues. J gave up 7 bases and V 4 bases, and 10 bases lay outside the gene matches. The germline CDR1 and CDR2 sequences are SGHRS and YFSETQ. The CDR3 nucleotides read TGCGCCAGCAGCCCTGCTAGCGGGCCCGGGGAGCAGTACTTC. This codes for CASSPASGPGEQYF.

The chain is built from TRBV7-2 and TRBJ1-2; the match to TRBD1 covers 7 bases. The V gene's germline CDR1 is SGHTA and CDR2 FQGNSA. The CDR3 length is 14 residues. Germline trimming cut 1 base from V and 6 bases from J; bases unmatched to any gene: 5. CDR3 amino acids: CASSLVTGADGYTF. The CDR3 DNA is TGTGCCAGCAGCTTAGTTACAGGGGCCGATGGCTACACCTTC. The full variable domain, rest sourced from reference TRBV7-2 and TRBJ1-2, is GAGVSQSPSNKVTEKGKDVELRCDPISGHTALYWYRQSLGQGLEFLIYFQGNSAPDKSGLPSDRFSAERTGGSVSTLTIQRTQQEDSAVYLCASSLVTGADGYTFGSGTRLTVV.